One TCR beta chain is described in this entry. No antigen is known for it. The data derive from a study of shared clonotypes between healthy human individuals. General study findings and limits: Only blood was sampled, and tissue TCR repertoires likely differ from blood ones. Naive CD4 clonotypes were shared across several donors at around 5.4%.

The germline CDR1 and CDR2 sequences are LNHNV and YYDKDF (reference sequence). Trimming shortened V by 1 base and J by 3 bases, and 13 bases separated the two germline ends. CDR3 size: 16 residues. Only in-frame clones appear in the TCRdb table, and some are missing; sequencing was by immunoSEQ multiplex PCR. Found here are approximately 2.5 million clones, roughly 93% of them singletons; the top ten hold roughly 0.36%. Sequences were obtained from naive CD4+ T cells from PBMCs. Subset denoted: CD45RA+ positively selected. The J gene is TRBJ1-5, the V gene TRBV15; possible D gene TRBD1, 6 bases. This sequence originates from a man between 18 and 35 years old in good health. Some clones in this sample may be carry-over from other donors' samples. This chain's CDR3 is CATSRGANRANQPQHF. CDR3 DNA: TGTGCCACCAGCAGAGGGGCGAACAGGGCCAATCAGCCCCAGCATTTT.